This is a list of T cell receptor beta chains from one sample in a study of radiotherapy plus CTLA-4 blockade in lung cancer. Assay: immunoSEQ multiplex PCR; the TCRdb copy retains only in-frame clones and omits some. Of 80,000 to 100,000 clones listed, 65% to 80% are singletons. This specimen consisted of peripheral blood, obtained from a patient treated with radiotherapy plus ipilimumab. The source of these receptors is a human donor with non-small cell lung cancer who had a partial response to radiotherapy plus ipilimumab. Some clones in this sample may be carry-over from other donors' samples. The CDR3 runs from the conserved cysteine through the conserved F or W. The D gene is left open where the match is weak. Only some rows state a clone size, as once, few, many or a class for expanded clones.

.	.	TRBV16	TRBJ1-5	CASSQSSGVQPQHF	TGTGCCAGCAGCCAATCATCGGGAGTTCAGCCCCAGCATTTT
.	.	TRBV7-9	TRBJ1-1	CASSLASGSTEAFF	TGTGCCAGCAGCTTAGCGTCCGGTTCGACTGAAGCTTTCTTT
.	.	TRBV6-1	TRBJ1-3	CASSERVGSGNTIYF	TGTGCCAGCAGTGAACGGGTCGGGAGTGGAAACACCATATATTTT
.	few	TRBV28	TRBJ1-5	CASLGSFNQPQHF	TGTGCCAGCCTCGGGTCTTTCAATCAGCCCCAGCATTTT
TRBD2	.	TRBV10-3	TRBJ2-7	CAISELLAGSSEQYF	TGTGCCATCAGTGAACTTCTAGCGGGATCGTCCGAGCAGTACTTC
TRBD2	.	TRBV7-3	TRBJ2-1	CASSLEAGAGVGYNEQFF	TGTGCCAGCAGCTTAGAGGCGGGAGCGGGAGTCGGCTACAATGAGCAGTTCTTC
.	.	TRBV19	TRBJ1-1	CASSIVAGQISEAFF	TGTGCCAGTAGTATAGTTGCGGGTCAGATAAGTGAAGCTTTCTTT
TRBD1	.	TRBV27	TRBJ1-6	CASNLRQGGSPLHF	TGTGCCAGCAATTTACGGCAGGGGGGTTCACCCCTCCACTTT
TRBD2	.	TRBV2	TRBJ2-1	CASRGMRTSVDNEQFF	TGTGCCAGCAGGGGTATGAGGACTAGCGTGGACAATGAGCAGTTCTTC
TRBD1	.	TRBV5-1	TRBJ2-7	CASSSRQGYEQYF	TGCGCCAGCAGCTCTCGACAGGGCTACGAGCAGTACTTC
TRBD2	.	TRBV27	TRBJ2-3	CASSPQTRTSQYF	TGTGCCAGCAGCCCCCAAACCCGGACTAGTCAGTATTTT
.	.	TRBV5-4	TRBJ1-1	CASSQTGQHEAFF	TGTGCCAGCAGCCAGACAGGCCAGCATGAAGCTTTCTTT
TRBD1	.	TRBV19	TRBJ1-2	CASSRQGSYGYTF	TGTGCCAGTAGCCGACAGGGGAGCTATGGCTACACCTTC
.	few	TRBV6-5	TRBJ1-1	CATAGRANTEAFF	TGTGCCACTGCGGGACGGGCGAACACTGAAGCTTTCTTT
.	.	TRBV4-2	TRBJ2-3	CASSLASASTDTQYF	TGTGCCAGCAGCCTCGCTAGCGCGAGCACAGATACGCAGTATTTT
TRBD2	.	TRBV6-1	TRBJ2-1	CASSTSGLFNEQFF	TGTGCCAGCAGTACTAGCGGACTCTTTAATGAGCAGTTCTTC
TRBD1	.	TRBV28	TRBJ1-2	CASSDRDRGRVSYTF	TGTGCCAGCAGTGACCGGGACAGGGGGCGGGTGAGCTACACCTTC
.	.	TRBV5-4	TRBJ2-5	CASSSTHRVETQYF	TGTGCCAGCAGCTCTACACACAGGGTGGAGACCCAGTACTTC
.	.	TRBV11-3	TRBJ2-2	CASSLGGLLNTGELFF	TGTGCCAGCAGCTTAGGGGGACTCCTGAACACCGGGGAGCTGTTTTTT
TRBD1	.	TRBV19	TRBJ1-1	CASSLSTQGGRTEAFF	TGTGCCAGTAGCCTCTCTACCCAGGGGGGTCGTACTGAAGCTTTCTTT
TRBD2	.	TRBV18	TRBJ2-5	CASSPEAGGSETQYF	TGTGCCAGCTCACCCGAAGCGGGAGGTTCAGAGACCCAGTACTTC
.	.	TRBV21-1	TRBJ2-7	CASSIPGLAEDDYEQYF	TGTGCCAGCAGCATCCCGGGACTAGCGGAGGACGACTACGAGCAGTACTTC
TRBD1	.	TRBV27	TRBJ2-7	CASSLGRTGHEQYF	TGTGCCAGCAGTTTGGGTCGGACAGGGCATGAGCAGTACTTC
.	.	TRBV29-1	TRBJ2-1	CSVGTGGEQFF	TGCAGCGTTGGCACCGGCGGGGAGCAGTTCTTC
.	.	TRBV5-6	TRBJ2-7	CASSLALSLYEQYF	TGTGCCAGCAGCTTGGCCTTGTCCCTTTACGAGCAGTACTTC
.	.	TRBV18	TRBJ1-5	CASSLGQGTQPQHF	TGTGCCAGCTCACTTGGTCAGGGAACCCAGCCCCAGCATTTT
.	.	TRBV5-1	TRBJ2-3	CASSLDTGEADTQYF	TGCGCCAGCAGCTTGGATACGGGAGAGGCAGATACGCAGTATTTT
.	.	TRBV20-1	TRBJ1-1	CSAGELEAFF	TGCAGCGCCGGTGAACTTGAAGCTTTCTTT
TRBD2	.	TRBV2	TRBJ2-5	CASMTRGGLNF	TGTGCCAGCATGACGCGGGGGGGGTTGAACTTC
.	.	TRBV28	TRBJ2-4	CASSSPSDIQYF	TGTGCCAGCAGTTCCCCCTCGGACATTCAGTACTTC
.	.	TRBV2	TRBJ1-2	CASSTQGQSYGYTF	TGTGCCAGCAGTACCCAAGGACAGTCATATGGCTACACCTTC
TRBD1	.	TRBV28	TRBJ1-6	CASWSTGATSPLHF	TGTGCCAGCTGGTCCACAGGGGCCACTTCACCCCTCCACTTT
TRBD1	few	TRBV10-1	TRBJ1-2	CASSGRPGQGKEERYGYTF	TGCGCCAGCAGCGGCCGACCGGGACAGGGGAAAGAAGAGCGCTATGGCTACACCTTC
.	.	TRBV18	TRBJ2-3	CASSPSSGTSTDTQYF	TGTGCCAGCTCACCATCGTCCGGGACTAGCACAGATACGCAGTATTTT
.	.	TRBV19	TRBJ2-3	CASTSATDTQYF	TGTGCCAGTACGAGTGCGACAGATACGCAGTATTTT
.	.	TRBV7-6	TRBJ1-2	CASSLVAGAVAGYTF	TGTGCCAGCAGCTTAGTGGCGGGGGCTGTAGCTGGCTACACCTTC